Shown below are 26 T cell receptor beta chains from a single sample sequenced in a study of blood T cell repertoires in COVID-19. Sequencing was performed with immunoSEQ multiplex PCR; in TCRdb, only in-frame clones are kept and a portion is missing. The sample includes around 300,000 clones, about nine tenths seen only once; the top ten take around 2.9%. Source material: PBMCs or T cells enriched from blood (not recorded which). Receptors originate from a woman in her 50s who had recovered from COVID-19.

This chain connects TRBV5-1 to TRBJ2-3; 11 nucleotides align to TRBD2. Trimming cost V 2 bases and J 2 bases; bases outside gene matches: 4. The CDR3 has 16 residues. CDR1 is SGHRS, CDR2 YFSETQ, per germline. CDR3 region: CASSLLAGADTDTQYF. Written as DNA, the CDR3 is TGCGCCAGCAGCTTACTAGCGGGAGCGGACACAGATACGCAGTATTTT.

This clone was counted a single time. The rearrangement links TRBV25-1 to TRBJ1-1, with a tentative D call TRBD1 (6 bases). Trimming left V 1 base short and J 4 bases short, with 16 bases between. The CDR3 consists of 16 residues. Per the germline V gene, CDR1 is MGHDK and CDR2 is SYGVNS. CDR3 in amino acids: CASSESQGRKGTEAFF. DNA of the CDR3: TGTGCCAGCAGTGAATCCCAGGGGCGGAAGGGCACTGAAGCTTTCTTT.

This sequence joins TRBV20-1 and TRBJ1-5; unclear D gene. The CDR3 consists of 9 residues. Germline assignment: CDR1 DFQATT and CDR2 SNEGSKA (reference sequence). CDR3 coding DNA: TGCATTACTCATCAGCCCCAGCATTTT. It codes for CITHQPQHF.

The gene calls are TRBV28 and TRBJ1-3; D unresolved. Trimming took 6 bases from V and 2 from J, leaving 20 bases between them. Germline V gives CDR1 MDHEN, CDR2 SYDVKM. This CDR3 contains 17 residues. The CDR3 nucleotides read TGTGCCAGCAGCCCCGGGAGGCCCCAAGGCACTGGAAACACCATATATTTT. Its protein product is CASSPGRPQGTGNTIYF.

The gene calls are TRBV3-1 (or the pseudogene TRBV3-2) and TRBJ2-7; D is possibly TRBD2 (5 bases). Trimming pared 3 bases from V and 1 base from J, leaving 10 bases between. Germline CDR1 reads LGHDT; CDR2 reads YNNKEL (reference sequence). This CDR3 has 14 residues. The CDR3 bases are TGTGCCAGCAGCCACCAGCGGCTATCCTACGAGCAGTACTTC. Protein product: CASSHQRLSYEQYF.

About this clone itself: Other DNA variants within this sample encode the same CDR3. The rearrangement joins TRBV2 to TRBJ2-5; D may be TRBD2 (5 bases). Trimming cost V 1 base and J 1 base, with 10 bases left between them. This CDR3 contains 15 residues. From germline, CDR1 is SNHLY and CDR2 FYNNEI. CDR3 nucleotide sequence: TGTGCCAGCAGTGAAGAAGAGGGCTCCCAAGAGACCCAGTACTTC. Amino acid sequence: CASSEEEGSQETQYF.

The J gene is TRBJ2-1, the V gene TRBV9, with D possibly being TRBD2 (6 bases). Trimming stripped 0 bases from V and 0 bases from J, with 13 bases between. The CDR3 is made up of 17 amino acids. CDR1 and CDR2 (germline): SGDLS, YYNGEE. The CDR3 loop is CASSVGDLASSYNEQFF. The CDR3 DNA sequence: TGTGCCAGCAGCGTAGGGGACCTAGCGAGCTCCTACAATGAGCAGTTCTTC. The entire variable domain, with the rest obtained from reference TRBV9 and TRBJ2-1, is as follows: DSGVTQTPKHLITATGQRVTLRCSPRSGDLSVYWYQQSLDQGLQFLIQYYNGEERAKGNILERFSAQQFPDLHSELNLSSLELGDSALYFCASSVGDLASSYNEQFFGPGTRLTVL.

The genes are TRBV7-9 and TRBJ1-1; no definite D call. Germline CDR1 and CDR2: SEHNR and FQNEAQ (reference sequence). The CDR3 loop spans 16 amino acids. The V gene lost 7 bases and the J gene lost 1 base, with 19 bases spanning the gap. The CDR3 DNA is TGTGCCAGCACCCCCGTAGGAGGGATAACGAACACTGAAGCTTTCTTT. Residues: CASTPVGGITNTEAFF. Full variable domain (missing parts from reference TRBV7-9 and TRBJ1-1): DTGVSQNPRHKITKRGQNVTFRCDPISEHNRLYWYRQTLGQGPEFLTYFQNEAQLEKSRLLSDRFSAERPKGSFSTLEIQRTEQGDSAMYLCASTPVGGITNTEAFFGQGTRLTVV.

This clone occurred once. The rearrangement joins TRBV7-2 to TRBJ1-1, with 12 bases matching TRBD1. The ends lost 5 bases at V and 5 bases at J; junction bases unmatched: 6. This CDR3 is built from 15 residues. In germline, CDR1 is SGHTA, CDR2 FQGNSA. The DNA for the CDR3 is TGTGCCAGCAGCCCGGGACAGGGGGCGCAGACTGAAGCTTTCTTT. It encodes CASSPGQGAQTEAFF.

The CDR3 spells CASSYRGQGSYSYEQYF. CDR3 nucleotide sequence: TGTGCCAGCAGTTATCGGGGACAGGGTTCTTACTCCTACGAGCAGTACTTC. The chain couples TRBV6-2 or TRBV6-3 to TRBJ2-7; 9 bases are shared with TRBD1. In germline, CDR1 is MNHEY, CDR2 SVGEGT. With 3 bases clipped from V and 0 bases from J, the junction kept 9 bases outside the gene matches. The CDR3 is made up of 17 amino acids.

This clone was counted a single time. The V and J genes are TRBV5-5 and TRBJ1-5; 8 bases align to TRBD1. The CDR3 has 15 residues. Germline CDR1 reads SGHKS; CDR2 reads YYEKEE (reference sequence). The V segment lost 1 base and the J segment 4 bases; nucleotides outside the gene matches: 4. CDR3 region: CASSLTGQDNQPQHF. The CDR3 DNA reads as TGTGCCAGCAGCTTGACGGGACAGGATAATCAGCCCCAGCATTTT.

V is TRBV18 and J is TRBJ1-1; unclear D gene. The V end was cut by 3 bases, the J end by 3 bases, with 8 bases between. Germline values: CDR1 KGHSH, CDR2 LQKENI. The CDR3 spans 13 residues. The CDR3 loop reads CASSPGMDTEAFF. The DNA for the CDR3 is TGTGCCAGCTCACCCGGGATGGACACTGAAGCTTTCTTT. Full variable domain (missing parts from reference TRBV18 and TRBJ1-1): NAGVMQNPRHLVRRRGQEARLRCSPMKGHSHVYWYRQLPEEGLKFMVYLQKENIIDESGMPKERFSAEFPKEGPSILRIQQVVRGDSAAYFCASSPGMDTEAFFGQGTRLTVV.

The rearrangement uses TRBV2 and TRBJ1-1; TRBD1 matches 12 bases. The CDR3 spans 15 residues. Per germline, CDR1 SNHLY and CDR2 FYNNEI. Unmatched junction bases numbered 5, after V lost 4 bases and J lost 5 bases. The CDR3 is CASSGGQGAYTEAFF. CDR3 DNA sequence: TGTGCCAGCAGTGGGGGACAGGGGGCGTATACTGAAGCTTTCTTT.

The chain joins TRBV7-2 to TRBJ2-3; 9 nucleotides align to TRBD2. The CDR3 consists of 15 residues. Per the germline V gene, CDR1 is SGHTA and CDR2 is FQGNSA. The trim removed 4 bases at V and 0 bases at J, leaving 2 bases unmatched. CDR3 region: CASSSSGTSTDTQYF. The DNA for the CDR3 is TGTGCCAGCAGCTCTAGCGGGACTAGCACAGATACGCAGTATTTT.

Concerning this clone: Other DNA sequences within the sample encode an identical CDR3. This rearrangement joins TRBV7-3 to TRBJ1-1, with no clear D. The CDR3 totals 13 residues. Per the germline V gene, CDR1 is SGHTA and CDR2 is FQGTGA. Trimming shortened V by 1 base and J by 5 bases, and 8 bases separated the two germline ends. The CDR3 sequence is CASSLMGGTEAFF. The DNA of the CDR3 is TGTGCCAGCAGCTTAATGGGAGGGACTGAAGCTTTCTTT.

The CDR3, as DNA: TGTGCCAGCAGTGAAGCGGGACAGCCTTTGTACAATGAGCAGTTCTTC. Translated, it gives CASSEAGQPLYNEQFF. The chain combines TRBV6-1 with TRBJ2-1; 7 nucleotides align to TRBD1. The ends lost 0 bases at V and 4 bases at J; junction bases unmatched: 6. Germline values: CDR1 MNHNS, CDR2 SASEGT. CDR3 size: 16 residues.

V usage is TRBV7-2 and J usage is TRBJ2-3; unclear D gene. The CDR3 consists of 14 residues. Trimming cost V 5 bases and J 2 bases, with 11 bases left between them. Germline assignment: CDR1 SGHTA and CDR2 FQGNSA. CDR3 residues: CASSVEYSTDTQYF. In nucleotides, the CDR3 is TGTGCCAGCAGCGTCGAGTATTCCACAGATACGCAGTATTTT.

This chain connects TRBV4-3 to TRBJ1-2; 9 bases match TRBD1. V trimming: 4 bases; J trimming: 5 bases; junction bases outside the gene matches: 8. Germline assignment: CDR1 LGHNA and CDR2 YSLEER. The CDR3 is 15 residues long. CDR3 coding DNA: TGCGCCAGCAGCCGAGGGGAGGGACAGGGTTATGGCTACACCTTC. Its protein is CASSRGEGQGYGYTF.

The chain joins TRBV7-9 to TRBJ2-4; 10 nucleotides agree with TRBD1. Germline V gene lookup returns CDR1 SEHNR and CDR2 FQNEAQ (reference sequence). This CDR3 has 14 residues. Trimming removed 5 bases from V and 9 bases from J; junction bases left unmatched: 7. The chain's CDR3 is CASSPRTGGSIQYF. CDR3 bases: TGTGCCAGCAGCCCCAGGACAGGGGGAAGCATTCAGTACTTC.

The CDR3 region is CASSSEFGANYGYTF. CDR3 in DNA: TGTGCCAGCAGCTCAGAGTTCGGAGCTAACTATGGCTACACCTTC. The rearrangement joins TRBV9 to TRBJ1-2; no clear D gene. Trimming left V 4 bases short and J 0 bases short, with 13 bases between. CDR1 and CDR2 (germline): SGDLS, YYNGEE. This CDR3 contains 15 residues.

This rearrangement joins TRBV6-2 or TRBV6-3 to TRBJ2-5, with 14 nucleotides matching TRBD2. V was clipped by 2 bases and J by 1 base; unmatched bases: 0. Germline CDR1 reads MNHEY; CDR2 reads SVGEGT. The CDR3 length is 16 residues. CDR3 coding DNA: TGTGCCAGCAGTTACGGGACTAGCGGGAGCCAAGAGACCCAGTACTTC. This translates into CASSYGTSGSQETQYF.

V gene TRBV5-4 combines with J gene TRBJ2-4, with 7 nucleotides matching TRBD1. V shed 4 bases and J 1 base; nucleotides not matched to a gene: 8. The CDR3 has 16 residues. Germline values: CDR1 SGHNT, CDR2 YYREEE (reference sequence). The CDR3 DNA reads TGTGCCAGCAGCCGCACAGGGGACGCGGCCAAAAACATTCAGTACTTC. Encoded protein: CASSRTGDAAKNIQYF. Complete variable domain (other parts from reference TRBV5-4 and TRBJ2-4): ETGVTQSPTHLIKTRGQQVTLRCSSQSGHNTVSWYQQALGQGPQFIFQYYREEENGRGNFPPRFSGLQFPNYSSELNVNALELDDSALYLCASSRTGDAAKNIQYFGAGTRLSVL.

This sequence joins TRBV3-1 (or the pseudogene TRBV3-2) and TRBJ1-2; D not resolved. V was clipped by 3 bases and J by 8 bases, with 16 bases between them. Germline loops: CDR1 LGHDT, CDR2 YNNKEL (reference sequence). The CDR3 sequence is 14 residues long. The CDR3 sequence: CASSHREGGEGYTF. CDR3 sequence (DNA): TGTGCCAGCAGCCACCGGGAAGGTGGTGAAGGCTACACCTTC.

Written as DNA, the CDR3 is TGTGCCAGCAGCTCGGGACTAGCGGTCTACAATGAGCAGTTCTTC. It specifies CASSSGLAVYNEQFF. The chain has TRBV5-6 and TRBJ2-1, with 11 bases aligning to TRBD2. The CDR3 is 15 amino acids. V dropped 3 bases and J dropped 3; count of bases not matched to a gene: 2. The germline gives CDR1 SGHDT, CDR2 YYEEEE.

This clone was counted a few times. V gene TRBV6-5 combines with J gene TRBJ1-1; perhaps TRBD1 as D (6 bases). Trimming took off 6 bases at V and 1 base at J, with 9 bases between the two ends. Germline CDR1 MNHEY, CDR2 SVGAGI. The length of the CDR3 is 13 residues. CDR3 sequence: CASRPTGNTEAFF. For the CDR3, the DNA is TGTGCCAGCAGGCCGACAGGGAACACTGAAGCTTTCTTT.

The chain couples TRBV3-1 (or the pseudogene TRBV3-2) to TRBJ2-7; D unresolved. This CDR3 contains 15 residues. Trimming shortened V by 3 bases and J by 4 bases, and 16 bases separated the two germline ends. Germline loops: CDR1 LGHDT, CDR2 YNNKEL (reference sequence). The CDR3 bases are TGTGCCAGCAGCCAGTGGGCTGGCCCGAAATACGAGCAGTACTTC. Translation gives CASSQWAGPKYEQYF.